This is a list of T cell receptor beta chains from one sample in a study of technical replicates of blood from a handful of donors. Clones were read by immunoSEQ multiplex PCR, and TCRdb kept only the in-frame ones, dropping some. The sample yields around 97,000 clones, 95% to 97% seen once. Sequencing was carried out using T cells isolated from PBMCs. The receptors here all came from a human donor in good health. Each CDR3 is given with its conserved first and last residue. Each record gives: V gene, J gene, D gene, clone size, CDR3 protein, CDR3 DNA. D genes are given only for firm matches. Size values are once, few and many counts, or a class for expanded clones, and some rows have none.

v_gene: TRBV5-4; j_gene: TRBJ2-3; d_gene: TRBD2; abundance: .; CDR3aa: CASSQRTSATDTQYF; CDR3nt: TGTGCCAGCAGTCAGCGGACTAGCGCCACAGATACGCAGTATTTT
v_gene: TRBV4-2; j_gene: TRBJ1-2; d_gene: .; abundance: .; CDR3aa: CASSPTQGSNYGYTF; CDR3nt: TGTGCCAGCAGCCCGACACAGGGATCAAACTATGGCTACACCTTC
v_gene: TRBV5-1; j_gene: TRBJ2-2; d_gene: TRBD2; abundance: .; CDR3aa: CASSLEASGNTGELFF; CDR3nt: TGCGCCAGCAGCTTGGAAGCTAGCGGGAACACCGGGGAGCTGTTTTTT
v_gene: TRBV10-1; j_gene: TRBJ2-2; d_gene: TRBD2; abundance: .; CDR3aa: CANHPLLAGETGELFF; CDR3nt: TGCGCCAACCACCCCCTCCTAGCGGGGGAGACCGGGGAGCTGTTTTTT
v_gene: TRBV18; j_gene: TRBJ1-2; d_gene: .; abundance: .; CDR3aa: CASSPLGDRSHGYTF; CDR3nt: TGTGCCAGCTCACCGCTTGGCGACAGGAGTCATGGCTACACCTTC
v_gene: TRBV4-1; j_gene: TRBJ2-5; d_gene: .; abundance: .; CDR3aa: CASSQDRGDAGETQYF; CDR3nt: TGCGCCAGCAGCCAAGATAGAGGAGATGCGGGGGAGACCCAGTACTTC
v_gene: TRBV30; j_gene: TRBJ2-2; d_gene: .; abundance: once; CDR3aa: CAWSPAGTNTGELFF; CDR3nt: TGTGCCTGGAGCCCCGCAGGTACGAACACCGGGGAGCTGTTTTTT
v_gene: TRBV25-1; j_gene: TRBJ1-1; d_gene: TRBD1; abundance: .; CDR3aa: CASSAQGKGTEAFF; CDR3nt: TGTGCCAGCAGTGCACAGGGGAAAGGCACTGAAGCTTTCTTT
v_gene: TRBV30; j_gene: TRBJ2-1; d_gene: TRBD2; abundance: .; CDR3aa: CAWSVLAGVGEQFF; CDR3nt: TGTGCCTGGAGTGTACTAGCGGGAGTGGGTGAGCAGTTCTTC
v_gene: TRBV25-1; j_gene: TRBJ2-3; d_gene: .; abundance: .; CDR3aa: CASHHRGAPDTQYF; CDR3nt: TGTGCCAGCCATCACCGGGGGGCCCCAGATACGCAGTATTTT
v_gene: TRBV5-1; j_gene: TRBJ2-1; d_gene: TRBD2; abundance: once; CDR3aa: CASSFLLAGGPYEQFF; CDR3nt: TGCGCCAGCAGCTTCCTTCTAGCGGGAGGGCCCTATGAGCAGTTCTTC
v_gene: TRBV28; j_gene: TRBJ1-1; d_gene: TRBD1; abundance: .; CDR3aa: CASSHPTGEVGTEAFF; CDR3nt: TGTGCCAGCAGTCATCCGACAGGGGAGGTAGGAACTGAAGCTTTCTTT
v_gene: TRBV29-1; j_gene: TRBJ2-3; d_gene: .; abundance: .; CDR3aa: CSVESQSTDTQYF; CDR3nt: TGCAGCGTTGAATCGCAGAGCACAGATACGCAGTATTTT
v_gene: TRBV9; j_gene: TRBJ1-1; d_gene: .; abundance: .; CDR3aa: CASSGSRNTEAFF; CDR3nt: TGTGCCAGCAGCGGTAGTAGGAACACTGAAGCTTTCTTT
v_gene: TRBV5-1; j_gene: TRBJ1-2; d_gene: .; abundance: .; CDR3aa: CASSFQGHFNYGYTF; CDR3nt: TGCGCCAGCAGCTTCCAGGGGCACTTTAACTATGGCTACACCTTC
v_gene: TRBV28; j_gene: TRBJ2-7; d_gene: .; abundance: .; CDR3aa: CASSLPQGHEQYF; CDR3nt: TGTGCCAGCAGTTTACCACAGGGCCACGAGCAGTACTTC
v_gene: TRBV5-1; j_gene: TRBJ2-3; d_gene: TRBD2; abundance: .; CDR3aa: CASSLGGGPRSGDTQYF; CDR3nt: TGCGCCAGCAGCTTGGGGGGGGGTCCCCGGAGCGGAGATACGCAGTATTTT
v_gene: TRBV9; j_gene: TRBJ2-5; d_gene: .; abundance: .; CDR3aa: CASSVDLGAETQYF; CDR3nt: TGTGCCAGCAGCGTAGATCTGGGGGCGGAGACCCAGTACTTC